Listed below are T cell receptor beta chains from one sample, sequenced in a study of blood T cell repertoires in COVID-19. Sequencing used immunoSEQ multiplex PCR; TCRdb keeps in-frame clones, though not all of them. The sample includes roughly 330,000 clones, around 90% of them seen just once. Sequencing was carried out using peripheral blood. The source is a man aged 30 to 45 with COVID-19, enrolled during active disease. Each CDR3 is given with its conserved first and last residue. A D gene is named only where the DNA matches it firmly. Where a row states a size, it is once, few, many or the class of an expanded clone; other rows omit it.

V gene	D gene	clone size	J gene	CDR3 DNA	CDR3 protein
TRBV27	TRBD1	-	TRBJ1-6	TGTGCCAGCAGTTCGCTGACAGGGACCAATTCACCCCTCCACTTT	CASSSLTGTNSPLHF
TRBV4-2	-	-	TRBJ1-1	TGTGCCAGCAGCCAAGCGGGGGGGCCTGAAGCTTTCTTT	CASSQAGGPEAFF
TRBV29-1	TRBD2	-	TRBJ2-7	TGCAGCGTCCAAACCCCGGGACTAAATTACGAGCAGTACTTC	CSVQTPGLNYEQYF
TRBV11-2	-	-	TRBJ1-4	TGTGCCACCCAGGGAGGAGATGAAAAACTGTTTTTT	CATQGGDEKLFF
TRBV29-1	TRBD2	-	TRBJ2-7	TGCAGCGTTGTTCTAGCGGGAGACCACGAGCAGTACTTC	CSVVLAGDHEQYF
TRBV5-6	TRBD2	-	TRBJ2-1	TGTGCCAGCAGCCCGTTAGGGACTAGCGGGACCAATGAGCAGTTCTTC	CASSPLGTSGTNEQFF
TRBV7-8	-	-	TRBJ2-7	TGTGCCAGCAGCCCAGCAGGGGACACATCCTCCTCCTACGAGCAGTACTTC	CASSPAGDTSSSYEQYF
TRBV7-9	-	-	TRBJ2-1	TGTGCCAGCCCCCAACAAGGGGGTTACGACAATGAGCAGTTCTTC	CASPQQGGYDNEQFF
TRBV4-1	TRBD1	-	TRBJ2-5	TGCGCCAGCAGCCAAGAAAGACCTAGCCTGGACAGGGAAAAGACCCAGTACTTC	CASSQERPSLDREKTQYF
TRBV18	-	once	TRBJ1-3	TGTGCCAGCTCCACCCCGCCGACAGTGGGAAACACCATATATTTT	CASSTPPTVGNTIYF
TRBV28	TRBD1	-	TRBJ1-4	TGTGCCAGCAGTTCTGGGGACAGGGATGAAAAACTGTTTTTT	CASSSGDRDEKLFF
TRBV19	-	once	TRBJ1-4	TGTGCCAGTAGTAAACAGGATAATGAAAAACTGTTTTTT	CASSKQDNEKLFF
TRBV7-2	-	once	TRBJ2-1	TGTGCCAGCAGCTTAGACCCTCGGAATGAGCAGTTCTTC	CASSLDPRNEQFF